The sequence of this T cell receptor (beta chain) was determined in a study of cytomegalovirus exposure and HLA in healthy donors. General study points: CMV serostatus alone was available as immune exposure information. Follow-up analysis later connected one missense variant in DCLRE1C with trimming of TCR beta V- and J-genes.

The CDR3 runs to 13 residues. From germline, CDR1 is ENHRY and CDR2 SYGVKD. Trimming removed 8 bases at V and 3 bases at J, with 11 bases between. Regarding this clone: Its target is unknown.

Amplification used 60 Vbeta primers and 13 Jbeta primers. Per the authors' pipeline: Per a later analysis, the number of unique TCR beta chains was roughly 83 million, of which around 9.9 million were shared. Libraries were prepared by immunoSEQ multiplex PCR; TCRdb keeps only in-frame clonotypes and omits some of them. V, J and clone size reflect that table, while D and trimming were determined from the DNA. This sample has approximately 150,000 clones, with 75% to 80% found just once. Sequencing was carried out using PBMCs. The clonotype comes from a woman in her 30s in good health and CMV-seronegative. The rearrangement joins TRBV10-3 to TRBJ1-5; no definite D call. The CDR3 region has the DNA TGTGCCATCGCCGGCGGCCCCAATCAGCCCCAGCATTTT. The encoded protein is CAIAGGPNQPQHF.